These 12 T cell receptor beta chains were all obtained from the same sample, sequenced in a study of cytomegalovirus exposure and HLA in healthy donors. The study ran its PCR with 60 Vbeta and 13 Jbeta primers. Sequencing was performed with immunoSEQ multiplex PCR; in TCRdb, only in-frame clones are kept and a portion is missing. The sample has 85,000 to 120,000 clones; about 74% are singletons. Sequencing was performed on PBMCs. The receptors stem from a male donor in good health and CMV-seropositive.

The gene calls are TRBV29-1 and TRBJ2-5; 8 bases are shared with TRBD2. J lost 5 bases, V lost 3 bases, and 8 bases had no gene match. The CDR3 totals 14 residues. Germline lookup yields CDR1 SQVTM and CDR2 ANQGSEA. The CDR3 sequence: CSVDSGDGRETQYF. Written as DNA, the CDR3 is TGCAGCGTTGATAGCGGGGATGGCAGGGAGACCCAGTACTTC. The whole variable domain, filled in from reference TRBV29-1 and TRBJ2-5, reads SAVISQKPSRDICQRGTSLTIQCQVDSQVTMMFWYRQQPGQSLTLIATANQGSEATYESGFVIDKFPISRPNLTFSTLTVSNMSPEDSSIYLCSVDSGDGRETQYFGPGTRLLVL.

Written as DNA, the CDR3 is TGTGCCAGTAGACAGTTGAGCTCTGGAAACACCATATATTTT. Encoded protein: CASRQLSSGNTIYF. The gene calls are TRBV19 and TRBJ1-3; no definite D call. The germline V gene encodes CDR1 LNHDA and CDR2 SQIVND (reference sequence). This CDR3 is 14 amino acids long. V shed 6 bases and J shed 0 bases, with 9 bases lying between them.

The genes are TRBV28 and TRBJ2-7; the D is unclear. The V gene's germline CDR1 is MDHEN and CDR2 SYDVKM. Trimming left V 4 bases short and J 3 bases short, with 7 bases between. This CDR3 has 12 residues. The CDR3 DNA sequence: TGTGCCAGCAGTTCACAGTTCTACGAGCAGTACTTC. This encodes CASSSQFYEQYF.

J is TRBJ2-1 and V is TRBV6-6; 9 nucleotides agree with TRBD1. CDR1 is MNHNY and CDR2 is SVGAGI in the germline V gene (reference sequence). The V and J ends lost 2 bases and 8 bases, in that order; junction bases with no gene match: 7. CDR3 size: 15 residues. The CDR3 DNA reads TGTGCCAGCAGTTACGGATCGGACAGGGGTTATGAGCAGTTCTTC. The encoded protein is CASSYGSDRGYEQFF.

The V call is TRBV7-8, the J call TRBJ2-1; unclear D gene. The CDR3 has 11 residues. The germline CDR1 and CDR2 sequences are SGHVS and FQNEAQ. Trimming took off 2 bases at V and 10 bases at J, with 6 bases between the two ends. The CDR3 loop reads CASSLLREQFF. The CDR3, as DNA: TGTGCCAGCAGCTTATTGCGGGAGCAGTTCTTC. Full variable domain (remainder filled in from reference TRBV7-8 and TRBJ2-1): GAGVSQSPRYKVAKRGQDVALRCDPISGHVSLFWYQQALGQGPEFLTYFQNEAQLDKSGLPSDRFFAERPEGSVSTLKIQRTQQEDSAVYLCASSLLREQFFGPGTRLTVL.

The chain employs TRBV7-9 and TRBJ2-7, with 11 bases identical to TRBD1. The germline CDR1 and CDR2 sequences are SEHNR and FQNEAQ (reference sequence). V dropped 4 bases and J dropped 4; count of bases not matched to a gene: 15. The CDR3 spans 18 residues. CDR3 DNA: TGTGCCAGCAGCTCAGGAGGACAGGGGGCAGTAAGGTTATACGAGCAGTACTTC. Translating gives CASSSGGQGAVRLYEQYF.

This clone was detected a few times. The V call is TRBV28, the J call TRBJ1-4; TRBD1 aligns across 9 bases. The trim removed 2 bases at V and 2 bases at J, leaving 6 bases unmatched. Germline lookup yields CDR1 MDHEN and CDR2 SYDVKM. This CDR3 spans 17 amino acids. The CDR3 DNA follows: TGTGCCAGCAGTTTAGGAGTCGGACAGGGGACTAATGAAAAACTGTTTTTT. This sequence encodes CASSLGVGQGTNEKLFF.

The V gene is TRBV4-1, the J gene TRBJ1-2; the D is unclear. The CDR3 spans 11 residues. In germline, CDR1 is MGHRA, CDR2 YSYEKL. V was pared by 3 bases and J by 6 bases, with 5 bases between. The CDR3 region is CASSHLDGYTF. The CDR3 DNA sequence: TGCGCCAGCAGCCACCTTGATGGCTACACCTTC.

This chain connects TRBV7-9 to TRBJ2-7; the D gene is possibly TRBD2 (6 bases). Per the germline V gene, CDR1 is SEHNR and CDR2 is FQNEAQ (reference sequence). This CDR3 contains 15 residues. Trimming cost V 8 bases and J 4 bases, with 21 bases left between them. The CDR3 region is CASGKEGRRAYEQYF. The CDR3 nucleotides read TGTGCCAGCGGAAAGGAGGGCCGTCGGGCGTACGAGCAGTACTTC.

The chain recombines TRBV21-1 with TRBJ2-7; TRBD1 was called by the table and not checked on the DNA. TRBV21-1 is a recognized pseudogene. CDR3 length: 15 amino acids. CDR3 in DNA: TGTGCCAGCATCATATGGGACATACGGACCTACGAGCAGTACTTC. Residues: CASIIWDIRTYEQYF.

This clone was counted between two and nine times. This rearrangement joins TRBV4-3 to TRBJ2-7; D remains ambiguous. The V gene's germline CDR1 is LGHNA and CDR2 YSLEER. With 2 bases removed from V and 3 bases from J, the gap between germline ends came to 11 bases. The CDR3 extends over 14 amino acids. The CDR3 DNA sequence: TGCGCCAGCAGCCAATTTTTATCGGTCTACGAGCAGTACTTC. Its translation: CASSQFLSVYEQYF.

The chain is built from TRBV6-5 and TRBJ1-1, with D perhaps matching TRBD1 (6 bases). The length of the CDR3 is 14 residues. V gave up 0 bases and J gave up 1 base, with 6 bases separating them. From germline, CDR1 is MNHEY and CDR2 SVGAGI. CDR3 sequence (DNA): TGTGCCAGCAGTTACTCGACAGGGAACACTGAAGCTTTCTTT. It codes for CASSYSTGNTEAFF.